This T cell receptor (beta chain) was obtained from a study of blood T cells in healthy people across ages. V lost 4 bases to trimming and J lost 0 bases, with 7 bases between them. Germline V gene lookup returns CDR1 MNHEY and CDR2 SVGAGI. CDR3 length equals 13 residues. Alongside a J-beta primer mix, a sample-barcoded 5' primer served in a second PCR lasting about 6 to 11 cycles. MiXCR, applied by TCRdb to the 5' RACE reads, yields one record per CDR3 protein. The table shows over a million distinct CDR3 sequences, with 55% to 75% occurring only once. The clonotype was recovered from a man between 18 and 29 years old in good health. This chain links TRBV6-5 with TRBJ2-7; D is uncertain. The specimen sequenced was blood. The CDR3 is CASSSTISYEQYF. The DNA of the CDR3 is TGTGCCAGCAGTTCAACAATCTCCTACGAGCAGTACTTC.